These T cell receptor beta chains were read from a single sample in a study of T cells after yellow fever vaccination. One entry per CDR3 protein results from TCRdb running MiXCR on the 5' RACE reads. The sample has around 320,000 distinct CDR3 sequences, around 4.4% seen once; the top ten hold approximately 20%. The source material was PBMCs, sampled 15 days after the yellow fever booster vaccination. These receptors were collected from a man younger than 35 who received the YFV17D yellow fever vaccine. Each CDR3 is given with its conserved first and last residue. A D gene is named only where the DNA matches it firmly. Size values are once, few and many counts, or a class for expanded clones, and some rows have none.

d_call j_call v_call clone_size cdr3_nt cdr3_aa
. TRBJ2-1 TRBV7-6 . TGTGCCAGCAGCTTAGAGCTCGGGCGGGGGCTTCGCTTC CASSLELGRGLRF
. TRBJ1-1 TRBV7-9 few TGTGCCAGCTGCGGGGGGAACACTGAAGCTTTCTTT CASCGGNTEAFF
TRBD1 TRBJ2-4 TRBV4-1 many TGCGCCAGCAGCCAAGGAACAGGGGGTTCGGGGTGGACCAAAAACATTCAGTACTTC CASSQGTGGSGWTKNIQYF
. TRBJ2-1 TRBV10-3 many TGTGCCATCAGTACCGGGACTGAGCAGTTCTTC CAISTGTEQFF
TRBD1 TRBJ1-2 TRBV20-1 few TGCAGTGCTAGATCACCCCTGACAGGGGATAACTATGGCTACACCTTC CSARSPLTGDNYGYTF
TRBD2 TRBJ2-1 TRBV7-3 few TGTGCCAGCAGCCTAGCGGCAGGGCGGTATAATGAGCAGTTCTTC CASSLAAGRYNEQFF
. TRBJ2-7 TRBV20-1 many TGCAGTGCTTCAAACGACGAGCAGTACTTC CSASNDEQYF
. TRBJ2-1 TRBV19 . TGTGCCAGTAGTAATCCTCTAGGGGCTCCGTTCTTC CASSNPLGAPFF
TRBD1 TRBJ2-2 TRBV6-2/TRBV6-3 few TGTGCCAGCAGGGGGACAGGGCTGGGCACCGGGGAGCTGTTTTTT CASRGTGLGTGELFF
. TRBJ2-5 TRBV29-1 few TGCAGCGTTGTTCGGGAGCAAGAGACCCAGTACTTC CSVVREQETQYF
. TRBJ2-1 TRBV12-3/TRBV12-4 few TGTGCCAGCAGTTTACCTCGGACGAGCTCCTACAATGAGCAGTTCTTC CASSLPRTSSYNEQFF
. TRBJ1-2 TRBV15 . TGTGCCACCAGCAGAGGTCACCTACACTATGGCTACACCTTC CATSRGHLHYGYTF
TRBD2 TRBJ2-1 TRBV9 . TGTGCCAGCAGCGTTAGCGGGGGGCCCCGTGATTTGGGCGAGCAGTTCTTC CASSVSGGPRDLGEQFF
. TRBJ2-7 TRBV10-1 few TGCGCCAGCAGTGCCTCCGGGAAACCCTACGAGCAGTACTTC CASSASGKPYEQYF
. TRBJ2-1 TRBV6-2/TRBV6-3 many TGTGCCAGCAAGAAACAGAGTGAGCAGTTCTTC CASKKQSEQFF
. TRBJ2-3 TRBV12-3/TRBV12-4 . TGTGCCAGCAGTATCAGCGATACGCAGTATTTT CASSISDTQYF
. TRBJ1-1 TRBV5-1 . TGCGCCAGCAGCACGGACGAGAACACTGAAGCTTTCTTT CASSTDENTEAFF
. TRBJ2-3 TRBV5-1 many TGCGCCAGCAGCATCACCGGGCCAGATACGCAGTATTTT CASSITGPDTQYF
. TRBJ2-2 TRBV5-1 . TGCGCCAGCAGCTTCTTGGACTGGAACACCGGGGAGCTGTTTTTT CASSFLDWNTGELFF
TRBD1 TRBJ2-1 TRBV27 few TGTGCCAGCAGTTTAACAGGGGGCGTAATCAGTGAGCAGTTCTTC CASSLTGGVISEQFF
TRBD2 TRBJ2-1 TRBV20-1 many TGCAGTGCTACCGTGACGGGTAGCGGGGGCTTCTCCTACAATGAGCAGTTCTTC CSATVTGSGGFSYNEQFF
. TRBJ2-2 TRBV4-3 many TGCGCCAGCAGCCGGGACCCGGACACCGGGGAGCTGTTTTTT CASSRDPDTGELFF
. TRBJ2-4 TRBV7-9 . TGTGCCAGCAGCTTGGGAGAGGTAGCCAAAAACATTCAGTACTTC CASSLGEVAKNIQYF
TRBD1 TRBJ2-4 TRBV20-1 . TGCAGTGCTAGGGCCCCGACAGGGGGAAACATTCAGTACTTC CSARAPTGGNIQYF
. TRBJ2-7 TRBV7-6 many TGTGCCAGCAGCTTAGATACGGGAATCACGTACGAGCAGTACTTC CASSLDTGITYEQYF
. TRBJ2-3 TRBV20-1 few TGCAGTGCTCCCTCGCTTGGAGGCGCAGATACGCAGTATTTT CSAPSLGGADTQYF
TRBD1 TRBJ2-6 TRBV5-1 few TGCGCCAGCAGCATTTTACAGGGGTCTGGGGCCAACGTCCTGACTTTC CASSILQGSGANVLTF